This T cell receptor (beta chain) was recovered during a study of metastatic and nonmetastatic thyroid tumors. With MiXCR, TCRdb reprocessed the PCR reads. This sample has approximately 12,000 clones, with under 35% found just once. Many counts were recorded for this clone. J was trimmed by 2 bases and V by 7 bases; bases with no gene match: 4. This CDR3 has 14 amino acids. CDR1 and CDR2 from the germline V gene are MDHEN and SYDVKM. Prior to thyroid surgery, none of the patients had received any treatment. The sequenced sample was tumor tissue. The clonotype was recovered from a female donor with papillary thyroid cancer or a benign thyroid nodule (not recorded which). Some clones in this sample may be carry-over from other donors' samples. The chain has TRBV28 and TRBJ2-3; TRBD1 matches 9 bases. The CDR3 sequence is CASIQGASTDTQYF. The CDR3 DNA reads TGTGCCAGCATACAGGGGGCTTCCACAGATACGCAGTATTTT.